A single sample gave rise to the 27 T cell receptor beta chains below, sequenced in a study of blood T cell repertoires in COVID-19. Method: immunoSEQ multiplex PCR; TCRdb's copy keeps in-frame clones and lacks some. The data show approximately 200,000 clones, 81% seen once. Sequencing was done on a sample of peripheral blood. These receptors originate from a woman older than 75 with COVID-19, enrolled during active disease.

The J gene is TRBJ2-5, the V gene TRBV9; TRBD2 agrees at 13 bases. With V trimmed by 1 base and J by 3 bases, 3 bases remained unmatched. This CDR3 contains 16 residues. Germline CDR1 is SGDLS and CDR2 is YYNGEE. The CDR3 DNA reads as TGTGCCAGCAGCGTAACCGGGACTAGCGGGAAAGAGACCCAGTACTTC. Translating gives CASSVTGTSGKETQYF.

The chain carries TRBV5-8 and TRBJ2-3, with a tentative D call TRBD1 (5 bases). The CDR3 runs to 14 residues. Trimming cost V 0 bases and J 5 bases, with 10 bases left between them. The germline CDR1 and CDR2 sequences are SGHTS and YDEGEE. The CDR3 nucleotides are TGTGCCAGCAGCTTGGGCAGGGCAAAAGATACGCAGTATTTT. It encodes CASSLGRAKDTQYF.

The J gene is TRBJ2-5, the V gene TRBV2, with D perhaps TRBD2 (5 bases). There are 13 residues in the CDR3. V was pared by 6 bases and J by 4 bases, with 12 bases between. The germline V gene has CDR1 SNHLY and CDR2 FYNNEI. The CDR3 DNA sequence: TGTGCCAGCAGGGCGGCGGGTTTAGAGACCCAGTACTTC. It encodes CASRAAGLETQYF.

This CDR3 reads CASPEGAYTGELFF. The CDR3 nucleotides read TGTGCCAGCCCGGAGGGGGCTTACACCGGGGAGCTGTTTTTT. The rearrangement uses TRBV21-1 and TRBJ2-2; the D call in the table, TRBD1, was not verified against the DNA. TRBV21-1 is described as a pseudogene. The CDR3 has 14 residues.

This chain joins TRBV4-1 and TRBJ2-1; 9 nucleotides line up with TRBD2. CDR3 length: 18 residues. V shed 0 bases, J shed 5 bases, and the junction held 11 bases outside the gene matches. CDR1 and CDR2 (germline): MGHRA, YSYEKL. In DNA, the CDR3 is TGCGCCAGCAGCCAAGAGGGCGGGAGGGCCTCTATTGACAATGAGCAGTTCTTC. It encodes CASSQEGGRASIDNEQFF.

The rearrangement uses TRBV7-2 and TRBJ2-3, with D possibly TRBD1 on 6 matching bases. V lost 5 bases to trimming and J lost 0 bases, with 15 bases between them. Germline assignment: CDR1 SGHTA and CDR2 FQGNSA. This CDR3 has 16 residues. CDR3 coding DNA: TGTGCCAGCAGCCCAAGGGGGAAAACTAGCACAGATACGCAGTATTTT. Translating gives CASSPRGKTSTDTQYF.

The chain carries TRBV11-3 and TRBJ2-7, with TRBD1 matching 7 bases. Unmatched junction bases numbered 8, after V lost 0 bases and J lost 6 bases. CDR3 length equals 15 residues. Germline CDR1 is SGHNT and CDR2 is YENEEA. The DNA for the CDR3 is TGTGCCAGCAGCTTAGACAGACAGGGTCGGGCCGAGCAGTACTTC. It codes for CASSLDRQGRAEQYF.

The chain is built from TRBV9 and TRBJ1-1; D call uncertain. The ends were cut back, 0 bases at V and 1 base at J, with 7 bases in the middle. There are 14 residues in the CDR3. Germline V CDR1 and CDR2: SGDLS, YYNGEE. The CDR3 DNA follows: TGTGCCAGCAGCGTAGTGGCTGGGAACACTGAAGCTTTCTTT. Protein: CASSVVAGNTEAFF.

By sample fraction, this clone is medium-sized. The CDR3 DNA sequence: TGTGCCAGCAGCCACGAGGGTCCCCCTCCTAACTATGGCTACACCTTC. It is translated as CASSHEGPPPNYGYTF. The V call is TRBV3-1 (or the pseudogene TRBV3-2), the J call TRBJ1-2, with D unresolved. The CDR3 sequence is 16 residues long. In germline, CDR1 is LGHDT, CDR2 YNNKEL (reference sequence). V lost 3 bases and J lost 0, with 14 bases in between.

The chain combines TRBV9 with TRBJ2-1, with 7 bases that match TRBD1. The germline CDR1 and CDR2 sequences are SGDLS and YYNGEE. This CDR3 is 17 amino acids long. V lost 4 bases and J lost 4; bases outside the gene matches: 14. CDR3: CASSPAVGTVLYNEQFF. CDR3 DNA: TGTGCCAGCAGCCCAGCGGTGGGGACAGTCTTATACAATGAGCAGTTCTTC.

This clone was counted once. The chain uses TRBV19 and TRBJ1-4; D perhaps matches TRBD1 (6 bases). Per germline, CDR1 LNHDA and CDR2 SQIVND (reference sequence). Trimming took off 4 bases at V and 8 bases at J, with 14 bases between the two ends. The CDR3 is 14 amino acids. The CDR3 DNA sequence: TGTGCCAGTAGTAACAGGGTGGACGGAGAAAAACTGTTTTTT. Translating gives CASSNRVDGEKLFF.

This clone was counted once. V is TRBV6-2 or TRBV6-3 and J is TRBJ1-1; 9 bases line up with TRBD1. Trimming took 2 bases from V and 1 from J; bases not matched to a gene: 5. The CDR3 is made up of 16 amino acids. Germline assignment: CDR1 MNHEY and CDR2 SVGEGT. The CDR3 DNA reads TGTGCCAGCAGTTACAGAACAGGGGGCCAGAACACTGAAGCTTTCTTT. Amino acids: CASSYRTGGQNTEAFF.

In nucleotides, the CDR3 is TGTGCCACCAGTGAACCGGGACAGAATCAGCCCCAGCATTTT. Protein sequence: CATSEPGQNQPQHF. This sequence joins TRBV24-1 and TRBJ1-5, with 7 bases lining up with TRBD1. The length of the CDR3 is 14 residues. CDR1 is KGHDR and CDR2 is SFDVKD in the germline V gene. V shed 4 bases, J shed 4 bases, and the junction held 3 bases outside the gene matches.

The chain carries TRBV3-1 (or the pseudogene TRBV3-2) and TRBJ1-4; TRBD1 might be the D (5 bases). CDR3 length: 14 amino acids. The V gene's germline CDR1 is LGHDT and CDR2 YNNKEL (reference sequence). Trimming stripped 1 base from V and 7 bases from J, with 10 bases between. The CDR3 coding sequence is TGTGCCAGCAGCCAAGCAGGAAGGGGTGAAAAACTGTTTTTT. The encoded protein is CASSQAGRGEKLFF.

The J gene is TRBJ1-2, the V gene TRBV29-1; D is unresolved. Trimming removed 6 bases at V and 4 bases at J, with 15 bases between. The CDR3 covers 13 residues. Germline values: CDR1 SQVTM, CDR2 ANQGSEA. CDR3 in amino acids: CSVDPGLSYGYTF. In nucleotides, the CDR3 is TGCAGCGTGGATCCCGGACTGTCCTATGGCTACACCTTC. The full variable domain, in which reference TRBV29-1 and TRBJ1-2 provide the parts outside the CDR3, is SAVISQKPSRDICQRGTSLTIQCQVDSQVTMMFWYRQQPGQSLTLIATANQGSEATYESGFVIDKFPISRPNLTFSTLTVSNMSPEDSSIYLCSVDPGLSYGYTFGSGTRLTVV.

DNA for the CDR3: TGTGCCAGCAGCTTGGCCGGGGAGGGGAGTTACGAGCAGTACTTC. It yields the protein CASSLAGEGSYEQYF. The J gene is TRBJ2-7, the V gene TRBV5-4; 7 positions match TRBD2. The CDR3 spans 15 residues. The germline CDR1 and CDR2 sequences are SGHNT and YYREEE (reference sequence). V lost 0 bases, J lost 4 bases, and 7 bases stayed unmatched.

Concerning this clone: The junction does not match germline at one end; this may be a read error. This chain links TRBV5-1 with TRBJ2-7, with D perhaps TRBD2 (6 bases). Germline CDR1 is SGHRS and CDR2 is YFSETQ. The CDR3 consists of 14 residues. CDR3 loop: CANSLLGGTYEQYF. The CDR3 coding sequence is TGCGCCAACAGCTTGTTAGGCGGGACCTACGAGCAGTACTTC.

This clone was recorded only once. V usage is TRBV9 and J usage is TRBJ2-5, with 11 nucleotides matching TRBD2. The CDR3 spans 15 residues. Germline CDR1 is SGDLS and CDR2 is YYNGEE. J lost 4 bases, V lost 4 bases, and 6 bases had no gene match. The CDR3 loop is CASSLLAGVAETQYF. CDR3 nucleotides: TGTGCCAGCAGCTTACTAGCGGGAGTGGCAGAGACCCAGTACTTC.

The chain joins TRBV19 to TRBJ2-5; TRBD2 matches at 7 bases. V shed 7 bases and J 5 bases; nucleotides not matched to a gene: 13. Looked up from germline, CDR1 is LNHDA and CDR2 is SQIVND (reference sequence). This CDR3 region has 15 residues. The CDR3 spells CASMRRGGERETQYF. CDR3 in DNA: TGTGCCAGTATGCGGCGGGGAGGGGAACGCGAGACCCAGTACTTC.

The sample holds a few counts of this clone. The CDR3 DNA reads as TGTGCCAGCAGCGGAAGGGGGGGGCAGGGACCGCCTCAAGAGACCCAGTACTTC. This encodes CASSGRGGQGPPQETQYF. The chain recombines TRBV9 with TRBJ2-5, with D possibly matching TRBD2 (7 bases). The CDR3 sequence is 18 residues long. CDR1 and CDR2 (germline): SGDLS, YYNGEE. The V gene lost 3 bases and the J gene lost 2 bases, with 23 bases spanning the gap.

This chain links TRBV6-6 with TRBJ2-3; 9 bases are a match to TRBD1. The CDR3 is 13 residues long. Germline V gene data show CDR1 as MNHNY and CDR2 as SVGAGI (reference sequence). Trimming cost V 5 bases and J 9 bases; bases outside gene matches: 6. CDR3 DNA: TGTGCCAGCAGTCTGAGGACAGGGGCAACGCAGTATTTT. It codes for CASSLRTGATQYF.

This clone was seen once. The J gene is TRBJ1-2, the V gene TRBV11-3; D is perhaps TRBD1 (5 bases). Germline CDR1 SGHNT, CDR2 YENEEA. V gave up 1 base and J gave up 4 bases, with 19 bases separating them. The CDR3 consists of 17 residues. CDR3 sequence (DNA): TGTGCCAGCAGCTTAGGGGGATCCGGGACTCGGATCTATGGCTACACCTTC. This translates into CASSLGGSGTRIYGYTF.

The J gene is TRBJ1-1, the V gene TRBV19, with a weak D call TRBD1 (6 bases). The V end was cut by 7 bases, the J end by 3 bases, with 15 bases between. The CDR3 covers 14 residues. Germline CDR1 reads LNHDA; CDR2 reads SQIVND (reference sequence). CDR3 loop: CASKNREGYTEAFF. The CDR3 DNA is TGTGCCAGTAAAAACAGGGAAGGGTACACTGAAGCTTTCTTT. Looking up the rest from reference TRBV19 and TRBJ1-1 gives the full variable domain: DGGITQSPKYLFRKEGQNVTLSCEQNLNHDAMYWYRQDPGQGLRLIYYSQIVNDFQKGDIAEGYSVSREKKESFPLTVTSAQKNPTAFYLCASKNREGYTEAFFGQGTRLTVV.

The genes are TRBV6-5 and TRBJ2-3, with 10 positions matching TRBD2. Trimming took 5 bases from V and 2 from J; bases not matched to a gene: 1. This CDR3 comprises 14 residues. In germline, CDR1 is MNHEY, CDR2 SVGAGI. CDR3 region: CASSSGRATDTQYF. Written as DNA, the CDR3 is TGTGCCAGCAGTAGCGGGAGGGCCACAGATACGCAGTATTTT.

The CDR3 DNA reads TGTGCCAGTAAGTTCGACAGGGACGACACTGAAGCTTTCTTT. Protein product: CASKFDRDDTEAFF. The chain joins TRBV19 to TRBJ1-1, with 7 positions matching TRBD1. The V segment lost 7 bases and the J segment 3 bases; nucleotides outside the gene matches: 8. Looked up from germline, CDR1 is LNHDA and CDR2 is SQIVND (reference sequence). CDR3 length: 14 residues.

The chain uses TRBV9 and TRBJ1-1; TRBD1 matches at 8 bases. After removal of 3 bases from V and 7 bases from J, the junction contained 5 bases not matched to a gene. Germline assignment: CDR1 SGDLS and CDR2 YYNGEE. The CDR3 contains 13 residues. This chain's CDR3 is CASSAGTGYEAFF. Here the CDR3 DNA reads TGTGCCAGCAGCGCCGGGACAGGCTATGAAGCTTTCTTT.

This clone was seen a single time. The chain combines TRBV29-1 with TRBJ1-4, with D perhaps TRBD1 (6 bases). This CDR3 has 15 residues. Germline V CDR1 and CDR2: SQVTM, ANQGSEA. Between the trimmed V and J ends, which lost 7 bases and 8 bases, there was a span of 23 bases. CDR3 nucleotides: TGCAGCGCCACGTGGGGGGGGGACAACCCCGAAAAACTGTTTTTT. Translating it yields CSATWGGDNPEKLFF. Filled out from reference TRBV29-1 and TRBJ1-4, the complete variable domain reads SAVISQKPSRDICQRGTSLTIQCQVDSQVTMMFWYRQQPGQSLTLIATANQGSEATYESGFVIDKFPISRPNLTFSTLTVSNMSPEDSSIYLCSATWGGDNPEKLFFGSGTQLSVL.